The 32 T cell receptor beta chains below all came from one sample that was sequenced in a study of PD-1 blockade in classical Hodgkin lymphoma. Time point meaning: cycle 4 day 1 (C4D1), after 5 to 7 weeks of nivolumab. All patients experienced relapse after autologous stem cell transplantation, and brentuximab vedotin exposure was variable. TCRdb's copy holds only in-frame clones and misses some; the assay was immunoSEQ multiplex PCR. The sample carries about 96,000 clones, about 93% recorded once. This sample comprised peripheral blood mononuclear cells (PBMCs), obtained before the fourth cycle of nivolumab. The receptors were sampled from a human donor with classical Hodgkin lymphoma.

The chain combines TRBV25-1 with TRBJ2-1; D is perhaps TRBD2 (6 bases). This CDR3 contains 12 residues. The V end lost 6 bases, the J end lost 7 bases, and 10 bases lay between the germline ends. Per germline, CDR1 MGHDK and CDR2 SYGVNS. The DNA of the CDR3 is TGTGCCAGCAGCCGACTAGGAAATGAGCAGTTCTTC. It translates to CASSRLGNEQFF.

V gene TRBV10-1 combines with J gene TRBJ2-7; TRBD1 agrees at 8 bases. CDR1 and CDR2 (germline): WNHNN, SYGVQD (reference sequence). V trimming: 2 bases; J trimming: 3 bases; junction bases outside the gene matches: 3. The CDR3 contains 14 residues. The CDR3 nucleotides read TGCGCCAGCAGTGAGAGGGACAGGAACTACGAGCAGTACTTC. Translated: CASSERDRNYEQYF.

The rearrangement joins TRBV2 to TRBJ2-4, with 7 bases matching TRBD1. After removal of 7 bases from V and 7 bases from J, the junction contained 7 bases not matched to a gene. Germline V CDR1 and CDR2: SNHLY, FYNNEI. The CDR3 runs to 13 residues. The CDR3 here is CASNTGEWNIQYF. As DNA, the CDR3 is TGTGCCAGCAATACAGGGGAATGGAACATTCAGTACTTC.

The CDR3 here is CASSELGKGMSEAFF. The CDR3 DNA follows: TGTGCCAGCAGTGAGCTAGGTAAGGGGATGTCGGAAGCTTTCTTT. The chain recombines TRBV6-1 with TRBJ1-1; possible D gene TRBD1, 5 bases. V was trimmed by 3 bases and J by 8 bases, leaving 19 bases between them. This CDR3 comprises 15 residues. Per germline, CDR1 MNHNS and CDR2 SASEGT.

The chain recombines TRBV7-3 with TRBJ2-3; D call uncertain. This CDR3 contains 13 residues. The V gene lost 5 bases and the J gene lost 5 bases, with 11 bases spanning the gap. In germline, CDR1 is SGHTA, CDR2 FQGTGA. CDR3 DNA: TGTGCCAGCAGCCTAAGCTATGGAGATACGCAGTATTTT. As protein: CASSLSYGDTQYF. Complete variable domain (other parts from reference TRBV7-3 and TRBJ2-3): GAGVSQTPSNKVTEKGKYVELRCDPISGHTALYWYRQSLGQGPEFLIYFQGTGAADDSGLPNDRFFAVRPEGSVSTLKIQRTERGDSAVYLCASSLSYGDTQYFGPGTRLTVL.

The chain couples TRBV14 to TRBJ2-2; D unresolved. The CDR3 is 15 residues long. Germline V CDR1 and CDR2: SGHDN, FVKESK. V was trimmed by 4 bases and J by 2 bases, leaving 11 bases between them. In DNA, the CDR3 is TGTGCCAGCAGCCCCGTAGGGTCTAACACCGGGGAGCTGTTTTTT. This encodes CASSPVGSNTGELFF.

This chain connects TRBV11-2 to TRBJ1-5; tentatively, D is TRBD1 (6 bases). The germline gives CDR1 SGHAT, CDR2 FQNNGV. V lost 4 bases and J 6 bases, leaving 16 bases between the germline ends. The CDR3 has 15 residues. The DNA of the CDR3 is TGTGCCAGCAGCTCCGAACAGGGTTCGGCTCAGCCCCAGCATTTT. Translation: CASSSEQGSAQPQHF.

V and J are TRBV7-9 and TRBJ1-5, with 8 bases aligning to TRBD1. V shed 5 bases and J 7 bases; nucleotides not matched to a gene: 7. This CDR3 region has 14 residues. Per the germline V gene, CDR1 is SEHNR and CDR2 is FQNEAQ (reference sequence). CDR3 sequence: CASSPQGAGQPQHF. The CDR3 DNA is TGTGCCAGCAGCCCCCAGGGGGCGGGACAGCCCCAGCATTTT. Full variable domain (missing parts from reference TRBV7-9 and TRBJ1-5): DTGVSQNPRHKITKRGQNVTFRCDPISEHNRLYWYRQTLGQGPEFLTYFQNEAQLEKSRLLSDRFSAERPKGSFSTLEIQRTEQGDSAMYLCASSPQGAGQPQHFGDGTRLSIL.

The chain is built from TRBV30 and TRBJ2-2; 7 nucleotides line up with TRBD1. CDR1 and CDR2 (germline): GTSNPN, SVGIG (reference sequence). V lost 1 base to trimming and J lost 9 bases; unmatched junction nucleotides: 5. This CDR3 is built from 13 residues. CDR3 sequence: CAWSGDSLRELFF. CDR3 DNA: TGTGCCTGGAGTGGGGACAGCCTCCGGGAGCTGTTTTTT. The variable domain in full, completed from reference TRBV30 and TRBJ2-2, reads SQTIHQWPATLVQPVGSPLSLECTVEGTSNPNLYWYRQAAGRGLQLLFYSVGIGQISSEVPQNLSASRPQDRQFILSSKKLLLSDSGFYLCAWSGDSLRELFFGEGSRLTVL.

The gene calls are TRBV14 and TRBJ2-1; perhaps TRBD2 as D (6 bases). This CDR3 has 13 residues. The V end was cut by 4 bases, the J end by 13 bases, with 17 bases between. Germline V gene sequence: CDR1 SGHDN, CDR2 FVKESK. CDR3 sequence (DNA): TGTGCCAGCAGCCCTATCCAGGAGGGTCCTCAGTTCTTC. This codes for CASSPIQEGPQFF.

The chain is built from TRBV5-1 and TRBJ1-1; D not certain. V dropped 1 base and J dropped 1 base, with 5 bases sitting between them. CDR3 length: 13 amino acids. CDR1 and CDR2 from the germline V gene are SGHRS and YFSETQ. CDR3 nucleotides: TGCGCCAGCAGCTTGACAGCGAACACTGAAGCTTTCTTT. Amino acid sequence: CASSLTANTEAFF.

Of note for this clone: The sample holds other DNA sequences that translate to the same CDR3. V gene TRBV5-1 combines with J gene TRBJ2-3; 13 positions agree with TRBD2. This CDR3 spans 16 amino acids. J was trimmed by 1 base and V by 4 bases; bases with no gene match: 3. Germline V gives CDR1 SGHRS, CDR2 YFSETQ. The CDR3 DNA follows: TGCGCCAGCAGCCCCGGGACTAGCGGGGGCACAGATACGCAGTATTTT. It yields the protein CASSPGTSGGTDTQYF.

This chain joins TRBV2 and TRBJ2-7, with TRBD2 matching over 8 bases. Germline V gene data show CDR1 as SNHLY and CDR2 as FYNNEI. J was trimmed by 7 bases and V by 3 bases; bases with no gene match: 8. The CDR3 has 14 amino acids. The CDR3 nucleotides are TGTGCCAGCAGTGAGCCAGCGGGAGTGTTTGAGCAGTACTTC. Protein sequence: CASSEPAGVFEQYF.

V gene TRBV5-1 combines with J gene TRBJ2-7; TRBD1 aligns across 7 bases. This CDR3 has 15 residues. The germline CDR1 and CDR2 sequences are SGHRS and YFSETQ. The V segment lost 0 bases and the J segment 9 bases; nucleotides outside the gene matches: 12. The CDR3 sequence: CASSLEGALSTSQYF. Here the CDR3 DNA reads TGCGCCAGCAGCTTGGAGGGGGCCCTCTCTACGTCGCAGTACTTC.

The V gene is TRBV5-1, the J gene TRBJ2-7; D is uncertain. In germline, CDR1 is SGHRS, CDR2 YFSETQ. Trimming removed 1 base from V and 0 bases from J, with 11 bases in between. The CDR3 has 15 residues. CDR3 nucleotides: TGCGCCAGCAGCTTGATGGCTCCACTCTCCTACGAGCAGTACTTC. Protein product: CASSLMAPLSYEQYF.

This rearrangement joins TRBV28 to TRBJ1-5; TRBD1 is a possible D gene (6 bases). The CDR3 length is 14 residues. Germline-derived CDR1 and CDR2 are MDHEN and SYDVKM. V was shortened by 3 bases and J by 9 bases, with 15 bases between the two germline ends. The CDR3 bases are TGTGCCAGCAGTTTTCGTTCCCAAGGGGGGCCCCAGCATTTT. It specifies CASSFRSQGGPQHF.

The chain couples TRBV7-9 to TRBJ2-7; D uncertain. Deletions cut 2 bases from V and 0 bases from J, with 11 bases between. Germline CDR1 and CDR2: SEHNR and FQNEAQ (reference sequence). The CDR3 runs 15 residues. CDR3 coding DNA: TGTGCCAGCAGCTTATTCGGTTCTAGCTCCTACGAGCAGTACTTC. It translates to CASSLFGSSSYEQYF.

The chain employs TRBV7-2 and TRBJ1-2; no reliable D call. Germline CDR1 reads SGHTA; CDR2 reads FQGNSA. The ends were cut back, 3 bases at V and 6 bases at J, with 11 bases in the middle. There are 13 residues in the CDR3. DNA of the CDR3: TGTGCCAGCAGCTTTTTAGGTCGAGATGGCTACACCTTC. It specifies CASSFLGRDGYTF.

This chain uses TRBV2 with TRBJ2-6; no clear D gene. This CDR3 has 17 amino acids. V was shortened by 3 bases and J by 3 bases, with 15 bases between the two germline ends. The V gene's germline CDR1 is SNHLY and CDR2 FYNNEI. CDR3 amino acids: CASSDQSVSYGANVLTF. CDR3 in DNA: TGTGCCAGCAGTGATCAGAGTGTGTCATATGGGGCCAACGTCCTGACTTTC.

V is TRBV28 and J is TRBJ2-7; D not certain. CDR3 length equals 12 residues. V lost 4 bases and J 3 bases, leaving 7 bases between the germline ends. CDR1 and CDR2 (germline): MDHEN, SYDVKM. The CDR3 protein is CASSSDVYEQYF. CDR3 sequence (DNA): TGTGCCAGCAGTTCCGATGTCTACGAGCAGTACTTC.

The chain has TRBV5-1 and TRBJ2-5; TRBD1 matches at 8 bases. This CDR3 is built from 15 residues. Germline V lookup: CDR1 SGHRS, CDR2 YFSETQ. V lost 5 bases to trimming and J lost 2 bases; unmatched junction nucleotides: 8. In DNA form, the CDR3 reads TGCGCCAGCAGGGGCCAGGACAGGGATCAAGAGACCCAGTACTTC. Its protein product is CASRGQDRDQETQYF.

This chain uses TRBV18 with TRBJ2-3, with D unresolved. This CDR3 contains 12 residues. Germline V gene data show CDR1 as KGHSH and CDR2 as LQKENI. V was clipped by 3 bases and J by 0 bases, with 1 base between them. The chain's CDR3 is CASSPSTDTQYF. The CDR3 nucleotides read TGTGCCAGCTCACCTAGCACAGATACGCAGTATTTT.

The V gene is TRBV19, the J gene TRBJ2-3; perhaps D is TRBD1 or TRBD2 (5 bases each). Germline-derived CDR1 and CDR2 are LNHDA and SQIVND (reference sequence). V gave up 4 bases and J gave up 0 bases, with 8 bases separating them. The CDR3 is 14 residues long. Written as DNA, the CDR3 is TGTGCCAGTAGTAGTCGGGACAGCACAGATACGCAGTATTTT. It is translated as CASSSRDSTDTQYF.

The chain joins TRBV2 to TRBJ1-1; TRBD1 matches 7 bases. The CDR3 length is 13 residues. V was clipped by 6 bases and J by 4 bases; unmatched bases: 5. Germline lookup yields CDR1 SNHLY and CDR2 FYNNEI. The CDR3 nucleotides are TGTGCCAGCAGCTTCGACAGGGTCACTGAAGCTTTCTTT. Its translation is CASSFDRVTEAFF.

This clone was seen a few times. This sequence joins TRBV30 and TRBJ1-1, with TRBD1 as a possible D gene (5 bases). Per the germline V gene, CDR1 is GTSNPN and CDR2 is SVGIG (reference sequence). The ends were cut back, 2 bases at V and 2 bases at J, with 15 bases in the middle. The CDR3 runs to 15 residues. CDR3 sequence reads: CAWSTGFGGNTEAFF. For the CDR3, the DNA is TGTGCCTGGAGTACAGGATTTGGAGGTAACACTGAAGCTTTCTTT. Full variable domain (rest looked up from reference TRBV30 and TRBJ1-1): SQTIHQWPATLVQPVGSPLSLECTVEGTSNPNLYWYRQAAGRGLQLLFYSVGIGQISSEVPQNLSASRPQDRQFILSSKKLLLSDSGFYLCAWSTGFGGNTEAFFGQGTRLTVV.

This clone has only a few counts. V usage is TRBV4-1 and J usage is TRBJ2-2; TRBD2 matches at 11 bases. Germline lookup yields CDR1 MGHRA and CDR2 YSYEKL. This CDR3 has 18 amino acids. The ends lost 4 bases at V and 0 bases at J; junction bases unmatched: 7. In nucleotides, the CDR3 is TGCGCCAGCAGCCCCTTGAAGGGACTAGCGGCGAACACCGGGGAGCTGTTTTTT. Translating it yields CASSPLKGLAANTGELFF.

The V call is TRBV10-3, the J call TRBJ1-3; 7 bases map to TRBD1. Germline V lookup: CDR1 ENHRY, CDR2 SYGVKD. CDR3 length: 13 amino acids. With 6 bases clipped from V and 4 bases from J, the junction kept 3 bases outside the gene matches. In DNA, the CDR3 is TGTGCCATCAGAGGGGGCCCCGGAAACACCATATATTTT. This sequence encodes CAIRGGPGNTIYF.

The chain recombines TRBV19 with TRBJ2-2, with TRBD1 as a possible D gene (6 bases). This CDR3 is 16 amino acids long. The V end was cut by 4 bases, the J end by 5 bases, with 17 bases between. The germline V gene has CDR1 LNHDA and CDR2 SQIVND (reference sequence). CDR3 bases: TGTGCCAGTAGTAAGCTACAGGGTATAACGACCGGGGAGCTGTTTTTT. It translates to CASSKLQGITTGELFF. The complete variable domain, with remaining parts taken from reference TRBV19 and TRBJ2-2, reads DGGITQSPKYLFRKEGQNVTLSCEQNLNHDAMYWYRQDPGQGLRLIYYSQIVNDFQKGDIAEGYSVSREKKESFPLTVTSAQKNPTAFYLCASSKLQGITTGELFFGEGSRLTVL.

This rearrangement joins TRBV11-2 to TRBJ2-7, with a possible D match to TRBD2 (5 bases). Per germline, CDR1 SGHAT and CDR2 FQNNGV. This CDR3 spans 12 amino acids. The V end lost 5 bases, the J end lost 2 bases, and 7 bases lay between the germline ends. CDR3 DNA sequence: TGTGCCAGCAGCGAACTAGCCTACGAGCAGTACTTC. Protein product: CASSELAYEQYF.

This rearrangement joins TRBV10-1 to TRBJ2-5; tentative D call: TRBD2 (5 bases). The V end was cut by 9 bases, the J end by 4 bases, with 21 bases between. From germline, CDR1 is WNHNN and CDR2 SYGVQD (reference sequence). The CDR3 spans 15 residues. The CDR3 sequence: CASALGAAEGETQYF. The DNA for the CDR3 is TGCGCCAGTGCCCTAGGCGCGGCCGAGGGAGAGACCCAGTACTTC.

This chain connects TRBV5-6 to TRBJ1-3; weak D call: TRBD1 (5 bases). This CDR3 spans 17 amino acids. The V end lost 0 bases, the J end lost 0 bases, and 13 bases lay between the germline ends. Germline V gives CDR1 SGHDT, CDR2 YYEEEE. CDR3 sequence reads: CASSLEGLGSSGNTIYF. CDR3 DNA: TGTGCCAGCAGCTTGGAGGGACTGGGGAGCTCTGGAAACACCATATATTTT.

The chain carries TRBV30 and TRBJ2-1; 10 bases map to TRBD2. Unmatched junction bases numbered 8, after V lost 1 base and J lost 14 bases. The CDR3 has 13 amino acids. The germline gives CDR1 GTSNPN, CDR2 SVGIG (reference sequence). The CDR3 sequence is CAWSAKREGRKFF. The CDR3 bases are TGTGCCTGGAGTGCTAAGCGGGAGGGCCGTAAGTTCTTC. Full variable domain (outside the CDR3, taken from reference TRBV30 and TRBJ2-1): SQTIHQWPATLVQPVGSPLSLECTVEGTSNPNLYWYRQAAGRGLQLLFYSVGIGQISSEVPQNLSASRPQDRQFILSSKKLLLSDSGFYLCAWSAKREGRKFFGPGTRLTVL.